This T cell receptor beta chain was found in a study of blood T cell repertoires in COVID-19 (dated by TCRdb to about 2020). General notes on the study: The collaborator samples originated in the United States, Italy and Spain and spanned the acute and convalescent phases of COVID-19. The samples were drawn from two sources: the first 160 participants of the ongoing ImmuneRACE study, and 1,200 or so subjects contributed by 6 global collaborators. A de-identified subject ID, COVID-19 status, age in years and sex were almost always included in the sample metadata. Subjects who had been exposed to COVID-19, were actively infected with it, or had recovered from it provided the deeply sampled blood TCRbeta repertoires that made up the dataset. Where HLA class I and class II types were available, the types were taken from metadata supplied by the sample provider, not from assay-based typing. The prospective study material was composed of cDNA or gDNA derived from T cells, B-cell-depleted T cells, or PBMCs. The repertoires were released in a freely available public database intended as a resource for research on the immune response to SARS-CoV-2.

TCRbeta CDR3 regions were amplified from genomic DNA by means of the immunoSEQ Assay, a bias-controlled multiplex PCR. Under the source paper's analysis protocol: Nucleated cell counts per sample were estimated from amplification of reference gene primers within the assay. Sequence reads were collapsed and filtered to measure the absolute abundance of every unique TCRbeta CDR3 rearrangement. For each sample, productive Simpson clonality was calculated as the square root of Simpson's diversity index across productive rearrangements. This immuneACCESS table, as held by TCRdb, lists in-frame sequences with V and J called but not all clones. Of the missing ones, under half trace to an unresolved V gene in checked studies; the others have no known cause. From that table come the V and J calls and clone size; the DNA was used to work out D and trimming. The sample table lists roughly 260,000 clones, more than 85% of them with a count of one. Of the sample, 2% to 3% is held by the ten largest clones.

Measured from the cysteine to the phenylalanine, the CDR3 is 15 residues long. Only the CDR3 DNA is retained, 45 bases long and in frame from the first base. V ends up 2 bases short and J 10 bases short, with an unmatched junction base count of 6. CDR1 is given as MNHEY and CDR2 as SVGAGI, both from the germline V gene. Here is what the overall study found, with its caveats: Clinical and demographic metadata were provided uncurated, with the amount varying by source and participant.

To note about this clone: The antigen this receptor binds is unknown. No clone much larger than this one lies a single base away; base qualities are absent.

One collaborating source in Seattle enrolled patients during active infection and followed them longitudinally through the course of disease. Whole blood was collected in K2EDTA tubes by collaborating institutions according to the institutions' own protocols. Collaborator samples were shipped for TCRbeta analysis as frozen whole blood, isolated PBMCs, or DNA extracted from either sample type. The V and J genes are TRBV6-5 and TRBJ1-6; TRBD1 lines up with 9 middle nucleotides. The source material was peripheral blood. The receptor was isolated from a young adult with COVID-19, enrolled during active disease. The CDR3 is CASSYGGQGGSPLHF. The DNA reads as follows: TGTGCCAGCAGTTACGGGGGACAGGGTGGGTCACCCCTCCACTTT.